Detailed here is one T cell receptor (beta chain). Its specificity is unknown. This table comes from immunoSEQ multiplex PCR, and its TCRdb copy is limited to in-frame clones, with some not included. The table has around 370,000 clones, 85% seen once. Specified treatment: about 20 received Ad26.COV2.S at low or high dose, single or two shots; 5 received placebo; per-sample allocation not given. On day 63 after the first injection, vaccine and placebo recipients gave samples. As its vector, the vaccine had Ad26, which expressed Wuhan-strain SARS-CoV-2 spike. This entry belongs to a study of Ad26.COV2.S vaccination and SARS-CoV-2 variants. Study-wide context: Into the muscle, Ad26.COV2.S was dosed once or twice, 56 days apart. Study-wide results and caveats: Breadth of non-spike TCRs did not differ between vaccinees and placebo recipients. While placebo recipients had lower spike-specific TCR breadth, vaccine recipients had more.

The receptor was derived from a person between 18 and 60 years old who received the Ad26.COV2.S COVID-19 vaccine or a placebo. Sequences were derived from peripheral blood, sampled in a trial of Ad26.COV2.S vaccine versus placebo.

DNA for the CDR3: TGCGCCAGCAGGCAGGGCGGGGGACCTAGCTCCTACAATGAGCAGTTCTTC. It is translated as CASRQGGGPSSYNEQFF. V usage is TRBV10-2 and J usage is TRBJ2-1; 7 bases are shared with TRBD2. Per germline, CDR1 WSHSY and CDR2 SAAADI. V shed 6 bases and J 0 bases; nucleotides not matched to a gene: 11. There are 17 residues in the CDR3.